Listed below are T cell receptor beta chains from one sample, sequenced in a study of human versus mouse CDR3 diversity and MHC coevolution. TCRdb's table, derived via immunoSEQ multiplex PCR, lists solely in-frame clones and lacks some. The repertoire holds 86,000 or so clones, with over 85% as singletons. The material sequenced was naive CD4+ T cells from blood. These receptors were taken from a person aged 30 to 69 in good health. CDR3s include the opening cysteine and the closing phenylalanine or tryptophan. Each record gives: CDR3 protein, CDR3 DNA, clone size, V gene, J gene, D gene. The D gene is left open where the match is weak. Not all rows give a size; the values are once, few, many and, for expanded clones, a class.

CDR3aa: CASSPGTGIHGYTF; CDR3nt: TGTGCCAGTAGTCCCGGGACAGGGATCCATGGCTACACCTTC; abundance: NA; v_gene: TRBV19; j_gene: TRBJ1-2; d_gene: TRBD1
CDR3aa: CASSLGTGGALGTEAFF; CDR3nt: TGTGCCAGCAGCTTAGGGACAGGGGGCGCATTGGGCACTGAAGCTTTCTTT; abundance: NA; v_gene: TRBV7-8; j_gene: TRBJ1-1; d_gene: TRBD1
CDR3aa: CASSLGGQGDQPQHF; CDR3nt: TGTGCCAGCAGCTTGGGGGGACAGGGCGATCAGCCCCAGCATTTT; abundance: NA; v_gene: TRBV5-4; j_gene: TRBJ1-5; d_gene: TRBD1
CDR3aa: CASSLTQVTYEQYF; CDR3nt: TGTGCCAGCAGCTTAACACAGGTCACCTACGAGCAGTACTTC; abundance: NA; v_gene: TRBV7-2; j_gene: TRBJ2-7; d_gene: NA
CDR3aa: CASSSPVGQGGGYTF; CDR3nt: TGTGCCAGCAGCTCGCCAGTCGGACAGGGGGGCGGCTACACCTTC; abundance: NA; v_gene: TRBV28; j_gene: TRBJ1-2; d_gene: TRBD1
CDR3aa: CSVAGGVDTQYF; CDR3nt: TGCAGCGTTGCTGGGGGCGTAGATACGCAGTATTTT; abundance: NA; v_gene: TRBV29-1; j_gene: TRBJ2-3; d_gene: NA
CDR3aa: CASGLSPRDTQYF; CDR3nt: TGTGCTAGTGGTCTATCCCCTCGGGATACGCAGTATTTT; abundance: NA; v_gene: TRBV12-5; j_gene: TRBJ2-3; d_gene: NA
CDR3aa: CASLPASGDTGKLFF; CDR3nt: TGTGCCAGCCTACCAGCTAGCGGGGACACCGGGAAGCTGTTTTTT; abundance: NA; v_gene: TRBV6-6; j_gene: TRBJ2-2; d_gene: TRBD2
CDR3aa: CASSPPGRDTQYF; CDR3nt: TGTGCCAGCAGTCCCCCGGGGAGGGATACGCAGTATTTT; abundance: NA; v_gene: TRBV6-5; j_gene: TRBJ2-3; d_gene: NA
CDR3aa: CASSSQGISVGYTF; CDR3nt: TGTGCCAGCAGCTCCCAGGGAATTTCGGTTGGCTACACCTTC; abundance: NA; v_gene: TRBV5-4; j_gene: TRBJ1-2; d_gene: NA
CDR3aa: CASSPRRADTQYF; CDR3nt: TGTGCCAGCAGCCCACGTCGGGCAGATACGCAGTATTTT; abundance: once; v_gene: TRBV11-3; j_gene: TRBJ2-3; d_gene: NA
CDR3aa: CASSGTSGHYEQYF; CDR3nt: TGTGCCAGCAGCGGGACTAGCGGACACTACGAGCAGTACTTC; abundance: NA; v_gene: TRBV28; j_gene: TRBJ2-7; d_gene: TRBD2
CDR3aa: CASSSGGNTEAFF; CDR3nt: TGTGCCAGCTCATCCGGGGGGAACACTGAAGCTTTCTTT; abundance: NA; v_gene: TRBV18; j_gene: TRBJ1-1; d_gene: NA
CDR3aa: CAFRTQSGGGYTF; CDR3nt: TGTGCCTTCCGAACCCAGAGCGGCGGTGGCTACACCTTC; abundance: NA; v_gene: TRBV30; j_gene: TRBJ1-2; d_gene: NA
CDR3aa: CASSIRGSSYEQYF; CDR3nt: TGTGCCAGTAGTATTAGGGGGAGCTCCTACGAGCAGTACTTC; abundance: NA; v_gene: TRBV19; j_gene: TRBJ2-7; d_gene: NA
CDR3aa: CASSLSSGPRSYNEQFF; CDR3nt: TGTGCCAGCAGCTTATCGAGCGGGCCACGATCCTACAATGAGCAGTTCTTC; abundance: NA; v_gene: TRBV7-2; j_gene: TRBJ2-1; d_gene: NA
CDR3aa: CASRILGTTGELFF; CDR3nt: TGTGCCAGCAGAATTCTAGGAACTACCGGGGAGCTGTTTTTT; abundance: once; v_gene: TRBV2; j_gene: TRBJ2-2; d_gene: NA
CDR3aa: CASNIGTGGGEQYF; CDR3nt: TGTGCCAGCAACATAGGGACCGGAGGGGGCGAGCAGTACTTC; abundance: NA; v_gene: TRBV7-6; j_gene: TRBJ2-7; d_gene: NA
CDR3aa: CASSEPGTRFTGELFF; CDR3nt: TGTGCCAGCAGTGAACCGGGGACTAGGTTCACCGGGGAGCTGTTTTTT; abundance: once; v_gene: TRBV6-1; j_gene: TRBJ2-2; d_gene: TRBD2
CDR3aa: CASSLGQATYEQYF; CDR3nt: TGTGCCAGCAGTTTGGGGCAGGCTACTTACGAGCAGTACTTC; abundance: NA; v_gene: TRBV28; j_gene: TRBJ2-7; d_gene: NA
CDR3aa: CASSGTVGSYEQYF; CDR3nt: TGTGCCAGCAGTGGGACAGTCGGCTCCTACGAGCAGTACTTC; abundance: once; v_gene: TRBV11-2; j_gene: TRBJ2-7; d_gene: TRBD1
CDR3aa: CASGFGSTGELFF; CDR3nt: TGTGCCAGTGGTTTCGGTAGCACCGGGGAGCTGTTTTTT; abundance: NA; v_gene: TRBV19; j_gene: TRBJ2-2; d_gene: NA
CDR3aa: CASSLETGGSKNIQYF; CDR3nt: TGCGCCAGCAGCTTGGAGACAGGGGGCAGCAAAAACATTCAGTACTTC; abundance: NA; v_gene: TRBV5-1; j_gene: TRBJ2-4; d_gene: TRBD1
CDR3aa: CASSLPTSGRHEQFF; CDR3nt: TGTGCCAGCAGCTTACCGACTAGCGGGAGACATGAGCAGTTCTTC; abundance: NA; v_gene: TRBV7-2; j_gene: TRBJ2-1; d_gene: TRBD2
CDR3aa: CAWSNGDLYQPQHF; CDR3nt: TGTGCCTGGAGTAACGGGGATCTTTATCAGCCCCAGCATTTT; abundance: NA; v_gene: TRBV30; j_gene: TRBJ1-5; d_gene: NA
CDR3aa: CASAGPQGYTF; CDR3nt: TGTGCCAGTGCTGGGCCCCAGGGCTACACCTTC; abundance: NA; v_gene: TRBV25-1; j_gene: TRBJ1-2; d_gene: NA
CDR3aa: CASSAASPGTDTQYF; CDR3nt: TGTGCCAGCAGCGCTGCCTCTCCGGGCACAGATACGCAGTATTTT; abundance: NA; v_gene: TRBV7-3; j_gene: TRBJ2-3; d_gene: NA
CDR3aa: CASSVASLGVVDEQFF; CDR3nt: TGTGCCAGCAGCGTAGCTAGTTTAGGGGTAGTTGATGAGCAGTTCTTC; abundance: NA; v_gene: TRBV9; j_gene: TRBJ2-1; d_gene: NA
CDR3aa: CASSPRAQGGTEAFF; CDR3nt: TGTGCCAGCAGCCCCCGAGCCCAGGGAGGCACTGAAGCTTTCTTT; abundance: NA; v_gene: TRBV9; j_gene: TRBJ1-1; d_gene: NA
CDR3aa: CASSLAGGFPEAFF; CDR3nt: TGTGCCAGCAGCTTGGCCGGGGGGTTCCCTGAAGCTTTCTTT; abundance: NA; v_gene: TRBV5-8; j_gene: TRBJ1-1; d_gene: NA
CDR3aa: CASSLGGSSYNEQFF; CDR3nt: TGTGCCAGCAGTTTGGGAGGGAGCTCCTACAATGAGCAGTTCTTC; abundance: NA; v_gene: TRBV28; j_gene: TRBJ2-1; d_gene: TRBD2
CDR3aa: CASSSDRGGDGYTF; CDR3nt: TGCGCCAGCAGCTCAGACAGGGGAGGCGATGGCTACACCTTC; abundance: NA; v_gene: TRBV5-1; j_gene: TRBJ1-2; d_gene: TRBD1
CDR3aa: CASSIDRNQPQHF; CDR3nt: TGTGCCAGCAGCATCGACAGAAATCAGCCCCAGCATTTT; abundance: NA; v_gene: TRBV7-3; j_gene: TRBJ1-5; d_gene: NA
CDR3aa: CASSLGGPTGEQFF; CDR3nt: TGTGCCAGCAGTTTGGGGGGGCCTACGGGAGAGCAGTTCTTC; abundance: NA; v_gene: TRBV28; j_gene: TRBJ2-1; d_gene: NA
CDR3aa: CASSSYSPGVQGTDTQYF; CDR3nt: TGTGCCAGCAGTAGCTATTCCCCCGGGGTCCAAGGCACAGATACGCAGTATTTT; abundance: NA; v_gene: TRBV27; j_gene: TRBJ2-3; d_gene: NA
CDR3aa: CASSKGQGISNQPQHF; CDR3nt: TGTGCCAGCAGCAAGGGACAGGGGATTAGCAATCAGCCCCAGCATTTT; abundance: NA; v_gene: TRBV7-6; j_gene: TRBJ1-5; d_gene: TRBD1
CDR3aa: CASSPLAGGNQPQHF; CDR3nt: TGTGCCAGCAGCCCCCTAGCGGGGGGCAATCAGCCCCAGCATTTT; abundance: NA; v_gene: TRBV9; j_gene: TRBJ1-5; d_gene: NA
CDR3aa: CASSLQGSGGYTF; CDR3nt: TGTGCCAGCAGTCTACAGGGATCTGGGGGCTACACCTTC; abundance: NA; v_gene: TRBV27; j_gene: TRBJ1-2; d_gene: NA
CDR3aa: CASSYSVSRNHYGYTF; CDR3nt: TGTGCCAGCAGTTACTCAGTATCCAGAAACCACTATGGCTACACCTTC; abundance: NA; v_gene: TRBV6-5; j_gene: TRBJ1-2; d_gene: NA
CDR3aa: CASSLAGQVYSGNTIYF; CDR3nt: TGCGCCAGCAGCTTGGCCGGACAGGTCTACTCTGGAAACACCATATATTTT; abundance: NA; v_gene: TRBV5-1; j_gene: TRBJ1-3; d_gene: TRBD1
CDR3aa: CASSYTGAGNQPQHF; CDR3nt: TGTGCCAGCAGTTATACAGGGGCCGGCAATCAGCCCCAGCATTTT; abundance: NA; v_gene: TRBV5-6; j_gene: TRBJ1-5; d_gene: TRBD1
CDR3aa: CASSYSRERTDTQYF; CDR3nt: TGTGCCAGCAGTTACTCGCGGGAGAGAACAGATACGCAGTATTTT; abundance: NA; v_gene: TRBV6-6; j_gene: TRBJ2-3; d_gene: TRBD2
CDR3aa: CAISENTAGNQPQHF; CDR3nt: TGTGCCATCAGTGAGAACACCGCGGGGAATCAGCCCCAGCATTTT; abundance: NA; v_gene: TRBV10-3; j_gene: TRBJ1-5; d_gene: NA
CDR3aa: CASSPQPTGGLSNQPQHF; CDR3nt: TGTGCCAGCAGCCCCCAACCGACAGGGGGCCTTAGCAATCAGCCCCAGCATTTT; abundance: NA; v_gene: TRBV7-8; j_gene: TRBJ1-5; d_gene: TRBD1
CDR3aa: CASTGTGTGNTIYF; CDR3nt: TGTGCCAGCACCGGGACAGGGACTGGAAACACCATATATTTT; abundance: NA; v_gene: TRBV2; j_gene: TRBJ1-3; d_gene: TRBD1
CDR3aa: CASGFNSNQPQHF; CDR3nt: TGTGCTAGTGGTTTCAATAGCAATCAGCCCCAGCATTTT; abundance: NA; v_gene: TRBV12-5; j_gene: TRBJ1-5; d_gene: NA
CDR3aa: CASIGTTGNTIYF; CDR3nt: TGTGCCAGTATTGGGACAACTGGAAACACCATATATTTT; abundance: few; v_gene: TRBV19; j_gene: TRBJ1-3; d_gene: NA
CDR3aa: CASSQEGSGSLDTQYF; CDR3nt: TGCGCCAGCAGCCAAGAGGGTAGCGGGAGTTTAGATACGCAGTATTTT; abundance: once; v_gene: TRBV4-3; j_gene: TRBJ2-3; d_gene: TRBD2